A selection of T cell receptor beta chains follows, all from one sample in a study of blood T cell repertoires in COVID-19. Assay: immunoSEQ multiplex PCR; the TCRdb copy retains only in-frame clones and omits some. The sample lists 200,000 to 250,000 clones; 65% to 90% were seen once. Specimen: peripheral blood. These TCRs come from a man in his fifties with COVID-19, enrolled during active disease. The CDR3 runs from the conserved cysteine through the conserved F or W. Fields, in order: V gene, J gene, CDR3 protein.

v_call: TRBV30; j_call: TRBJ2-3; cdr3_aa: CAWTRGGGTDTQYF
v_call: TRBV13; j_call: TRBJ2-2; cdr3_aa: CASSPRGRSNTGELFF
v_call: TRBV7-3; j_call: TRBJ2-3; cdr3_aa: CASSLRTSGDTDTQYF
v_call: TRBV4-1; j_call: TRBJ2-7; cdr3_aa: CASSPDRGSYEQYF
v_call: TRBV5-1; j_call: TRBJ2-2; cdr3_aa: CASSQQGARTGELFF
v_call: TRBV27; j_call: TRBJ2-7; cdr3_aa: CASSLSPGHPSYEQYF
v_call: TRBV30; j_call: TRBJ1-2; cdr3_aa: CAWTPHRAYGYTF
v_call: TRBV4-2; j_call: TRBJ1-3; cdr3_aa: CASSQDRSLAGGNTIYF
v_call: TRBV3-1/TRBV3-2; j_call: TRBJ1-2; cdr3_aa: CASSQGERSGGGYTF
v_call: TRBV6-5; j_call: TRBJ1-2; cdr3_aa: CASSSEGARRGYTF
v_call: TRBV3-1/TRBV3-2; j_call: TRBJ2-7; cdr3_aa: CASSRLTSGSYEQYF
v_call: TRBV3-1/TRBV3-2; j_call: TRBJ1-2; cdr3_aa: CASSQVLRRESYGYTF
v_call: TRBV6-6; j_call: TRBJ2-1; cdr3_aa: CASSYSAAAYNEQFF
v_call: TRBV2; j_call: TRBJ2-7; cdr3_aa: CASSVWVDGAYEQYF
v_call: TRBV11-3; j_call: TRBJ2-1; cdr3_aa: CASSLAGTSGGSSGNEQFF
v_call: TRBV28; j_call: TRBJ2-3; cdr3_aa: CASSLAGGTSTDTQYF
v_call: TRBV6-6; j_call: TRBJ2-6; cdr3_aa: CASSDPGSGANVLTF
v_call: TRBV3-1/TRBV3-2; j_call: TRBJ2-1; cdr3_aa: CASSQVLLAGANEQFF
v_call: TRBV5-1; j_call: TRBJ1-2; cdr3_aa: CASSSGTKVPYGYTF
v_call: TRBV7-9; j_call: TRBJ2-3; cdr3_aa: CASSLVGDSTDTQYF
v_call: TRBV2; j_call: TRBJ2-3; cdr3_aa: CASNSRPDTQYF
v_call: TRBV3-1/TRBV3-2; j_call: TRBJ1-2; cdr3_aa: CASSQGQTIGYTF
v_call: TRBV5-1; j_call: TRBJ1-2; cdr3_aa: CASSPVGGDYGYTF